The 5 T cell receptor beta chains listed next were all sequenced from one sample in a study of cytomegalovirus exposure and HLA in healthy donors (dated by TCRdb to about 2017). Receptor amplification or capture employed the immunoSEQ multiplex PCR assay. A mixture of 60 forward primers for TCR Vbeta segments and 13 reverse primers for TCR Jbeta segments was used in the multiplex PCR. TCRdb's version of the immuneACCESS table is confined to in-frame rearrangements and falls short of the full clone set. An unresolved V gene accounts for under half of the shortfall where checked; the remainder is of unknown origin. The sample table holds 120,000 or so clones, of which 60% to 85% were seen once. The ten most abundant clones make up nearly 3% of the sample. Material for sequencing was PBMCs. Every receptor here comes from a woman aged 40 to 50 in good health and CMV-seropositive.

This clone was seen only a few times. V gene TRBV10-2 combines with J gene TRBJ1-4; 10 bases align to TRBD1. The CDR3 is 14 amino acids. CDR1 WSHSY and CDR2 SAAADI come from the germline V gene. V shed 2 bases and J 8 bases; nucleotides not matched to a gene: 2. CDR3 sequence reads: CASSEDRGREKLFF. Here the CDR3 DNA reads TGCGCCAGCAGTGAGGACAGGGGGCGGGAAAAACTGTTTTTT.

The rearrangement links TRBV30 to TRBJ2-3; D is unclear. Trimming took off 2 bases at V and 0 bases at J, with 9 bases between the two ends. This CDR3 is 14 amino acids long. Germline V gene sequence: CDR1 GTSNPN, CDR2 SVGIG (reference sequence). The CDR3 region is CAWSPQTSTDTQYF. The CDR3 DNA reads TGTGCCTGGAGTCCACAGACGAGCACAGATACGCAGTATTTT.

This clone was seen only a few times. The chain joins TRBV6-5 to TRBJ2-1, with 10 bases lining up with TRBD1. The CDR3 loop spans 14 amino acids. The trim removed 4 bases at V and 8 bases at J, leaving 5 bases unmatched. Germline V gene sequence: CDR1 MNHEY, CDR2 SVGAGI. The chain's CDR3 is CASSSGTGVDEQFF. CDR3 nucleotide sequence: TGTGCCAGCAGTTCCGGGACAGGGGTCGATGAGCAGTTCTTC.

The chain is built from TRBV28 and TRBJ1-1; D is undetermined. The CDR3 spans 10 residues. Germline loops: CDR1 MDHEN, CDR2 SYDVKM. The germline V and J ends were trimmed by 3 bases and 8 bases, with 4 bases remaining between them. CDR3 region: CASSFGEAFF. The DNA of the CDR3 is TGTGCCAGCAGTTTCGGGGAAGCTTTCTTT.

This CDR3 reads CATSPGGNQPQHF. The CDR3 region has the DNA TGTGCCACCTCCCCTGGGGGGAATCAGCCCCAGCATTTT. This chain joins TRBV6-5 and TRBJ1-5; D is possibly TRBD1 (5 bases). Per the germline V gene, CDR1 is MNHEY and CDR2 is SVGAGI. Trimming cost V 10 bases and J 4 bases, with 14 bases left between them. The CDR3 consists of 13 residues.